Below are 5 T cell receptor beta chains sequenced from a single sample in a study of blood T cell repertoires in COVID-19. Sequencing was performed with immunoSEQ multiplex PCR; in TCRdb, only in-frame clones are kept and a portion is missing. The sample records 55,000 to 95,000 clones, around four fifths being singletons. The specimen sequenced was peripheral blood. The receptors were sampled from an older woman with acute or convalescent COVID-19.

This clone was observed a single time. J is TRBJ1-5 and V is TRBV28, with 8 nucleotides matching TRBD1. The CDR3 has 16 residues. Per the germline V gene, CDR1 is MDHEN and CDR2 is SYDVKM. The trim removed 7 bases at V and 6 bases at J, leaving 14 bases unmatched. The CDR3 nucleotides are TGTGCCAGCAACATCGCCGGGACAGGATCTGTTCAGCCCCAGCATTTT. Its translation: CASNIAGTGSVQPQHF. The whole variable domain, filled in from reference TRBV28 and TRBJ1-5, reads DVKVTQSSRYLVKRTGEKVFLECVQDMDHENMFWYRQDPGLGLRLIYFSYDVKMKEKGDIPEGYSVSREKKERFSLILESASTNQTSMYLCASNIAGTGSVQPQHFGDGTRLSIL.

The chain employs TRBV2 and TRBJ1-2, with a weak D call TRBD1 (6 bases). CDR1 and CDR2 (germline): SNHLY, FYNNEI. Deletions cut 1 base from V and 4 bases from J, with 10 bases between. The CDR3 length is 14 residues. In nucleotides, the CDR3 is TGTGCCAGCAGTGAAGTCGGGGGGGCCTATGGCTACACCTTC. Its translation is CASSEVGGAYGYTF.

DNA of the CDR3: TGTGCCAGCAGCTTATCGCGGGGGCACTCCCGAGAGACCCAGTACTTC. It translates to CASSLSRGHSRETQYF. This sequence joins TRBV7-2 and TRBJ2-5; TRBD2 is a possible D gene (7 bases). From germline, CDR1 is SGHTA and CDR2 FQGNSA. CDR3 length: 16 residues. V was pared by 2 bases and J by 4 bases, with 17 bases between.

The chain employs TRBV7-9 and TRBJ1-1, with TRBD1 as a possible D gene (6 bases). Trimming removed 7 bases from V and 1 base from J, with 10 bases in between. The CDR3 sequence is 13 residues long. Germline lookup yields CDR1 SEHNR and CDR2 FQNEAQ (reference sequence). The CDR3 spells CASTQQGNTEAFF. CDR3 DNA: TGTGCCAGCACTCAACAGGGGAACACTGAAGCTTTCTTT.

The chain employs TRBV11-2 and TRBJ2-3, with 10 bases fitting TRBD2. Trimming removed 1 base from V and 5 bases from J; junction bases left unmatched: 6. Germline CDR1 reads SGHAT; CDR2 reads FQNNGV. There are 16 residues in the CDR3. CDR3 nucleotides: TGTGCCAGCAGCTTAGTGGTAGCGGGAGGACTAGATACGCAGTATTTT. This encodes CASSLVVAGGLDTQYF.